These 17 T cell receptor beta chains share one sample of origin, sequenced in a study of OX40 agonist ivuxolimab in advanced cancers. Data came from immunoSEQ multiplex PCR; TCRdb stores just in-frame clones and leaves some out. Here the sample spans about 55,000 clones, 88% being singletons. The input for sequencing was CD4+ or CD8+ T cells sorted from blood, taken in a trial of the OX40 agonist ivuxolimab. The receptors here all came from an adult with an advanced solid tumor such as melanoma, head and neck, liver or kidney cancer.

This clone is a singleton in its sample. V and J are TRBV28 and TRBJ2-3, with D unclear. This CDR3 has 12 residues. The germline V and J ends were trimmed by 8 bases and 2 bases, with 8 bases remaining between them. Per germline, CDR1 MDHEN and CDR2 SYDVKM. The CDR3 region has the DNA TGTGCCAGCTATGGTAACACAGATACGCAGTATTTT. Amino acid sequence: CASYGNTDTQYF.

The CDR3 is CASSRATMNTEAFF. CDR3 in DNA: TGTGCCAGCAGTAGGGCAACCATGAACACTGAAGCTTTCTTT. The chain uses TRBV6-5 and TRBJ1-1; D is ambiguous. Trimming cost V 5 bases and J 0 bases, with 10 bases left between them. CDR1 and CDR2 (germline): MNHEY, SVGAGI. This CDR3 is 14 amino acids long.

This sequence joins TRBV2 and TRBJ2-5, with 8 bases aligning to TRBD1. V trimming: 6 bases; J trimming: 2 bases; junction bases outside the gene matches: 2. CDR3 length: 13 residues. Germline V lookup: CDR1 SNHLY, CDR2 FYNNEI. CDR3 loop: CASRQGGQETQYF. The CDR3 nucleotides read TGTGCCAGCAGACAGGGGGGACAAGAGACCCAGTACTTC.

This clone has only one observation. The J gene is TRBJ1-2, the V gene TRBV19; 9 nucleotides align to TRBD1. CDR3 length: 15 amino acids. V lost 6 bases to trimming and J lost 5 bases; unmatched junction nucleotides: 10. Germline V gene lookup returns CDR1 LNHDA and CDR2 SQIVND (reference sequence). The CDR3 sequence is CASSSGTGSRYGYTF. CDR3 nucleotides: TGTGCCAGTAGCTCCGGGACAGGGTCAAGGTATGGCTACACCTTC.

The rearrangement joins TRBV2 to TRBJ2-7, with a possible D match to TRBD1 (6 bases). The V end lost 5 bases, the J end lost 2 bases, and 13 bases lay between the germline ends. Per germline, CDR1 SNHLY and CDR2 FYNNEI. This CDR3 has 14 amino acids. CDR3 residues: CASSRTGLTYEQYF. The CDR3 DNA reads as TGTGCCAGCAGTAGAACAGGGTTAACCTACGAGCAGTACTTC.

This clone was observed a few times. CDR3 coding DNA: TGTGCCAGTAGTATAGAACCGAGGGAGACCCAGTACTTC. This sequence encodes CASSIEPRETQYF. The V gene is TRBV19, the J gene TRBJ2-5; D gene uncertain. The V end was cut by 0 bases, the J end by 5 bases, with 7 bases between. This CDR3 contains 13 residues. CDR1 and CDR2 (germline): LNHDA, SQIVND (reference sequence).

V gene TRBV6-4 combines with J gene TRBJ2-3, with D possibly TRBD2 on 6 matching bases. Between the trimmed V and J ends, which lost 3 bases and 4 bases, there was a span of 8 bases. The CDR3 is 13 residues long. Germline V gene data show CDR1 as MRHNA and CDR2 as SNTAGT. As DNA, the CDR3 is TGTGCCAGCAGTGAATGGGAGGCAGATACGCAGTATTTT. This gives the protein CASSEWEADTQYF.

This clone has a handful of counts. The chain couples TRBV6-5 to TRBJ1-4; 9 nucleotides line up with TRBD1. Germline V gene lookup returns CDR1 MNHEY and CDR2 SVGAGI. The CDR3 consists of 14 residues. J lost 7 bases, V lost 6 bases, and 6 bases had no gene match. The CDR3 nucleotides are TGTGCCAGCAGAGGACAGGGGTGGGTTGAAAAACTGTTTTTT. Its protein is CASRGQGWVEKLFF.

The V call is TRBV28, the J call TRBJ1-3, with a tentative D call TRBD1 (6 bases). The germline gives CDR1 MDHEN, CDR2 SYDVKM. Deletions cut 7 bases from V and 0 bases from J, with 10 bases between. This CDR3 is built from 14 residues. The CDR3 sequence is CASNLQGSGNTIYF. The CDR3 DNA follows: TGTGCCAGCAACCTACAGGGCTCTGGAAACACCATATATTTT.

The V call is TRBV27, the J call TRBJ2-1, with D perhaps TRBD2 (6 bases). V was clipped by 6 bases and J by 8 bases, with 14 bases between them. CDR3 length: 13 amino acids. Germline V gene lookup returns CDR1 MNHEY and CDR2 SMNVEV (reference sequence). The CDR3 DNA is TGTGCCAGCAGCTCACTAATAGCGGATGAGCAGTTCTTC. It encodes CASSSLIADEQFF.

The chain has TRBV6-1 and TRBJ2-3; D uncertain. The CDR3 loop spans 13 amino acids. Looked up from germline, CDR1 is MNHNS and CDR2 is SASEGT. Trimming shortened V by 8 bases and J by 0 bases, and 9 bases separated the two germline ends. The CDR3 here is CASHRRSTDTQYF. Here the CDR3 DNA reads TGTGCCAGCCACCGGCGAAGCACAGATACGCAGTATTTT.

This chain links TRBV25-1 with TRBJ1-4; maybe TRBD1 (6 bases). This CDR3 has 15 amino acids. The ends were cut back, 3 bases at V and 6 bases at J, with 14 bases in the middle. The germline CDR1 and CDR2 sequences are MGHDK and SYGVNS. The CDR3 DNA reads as TGTGCCAGCAGTGATCCAGGACAGCTAGATGAAAAACTGTTTTTT. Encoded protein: CASSDPGQLDEKLFF.

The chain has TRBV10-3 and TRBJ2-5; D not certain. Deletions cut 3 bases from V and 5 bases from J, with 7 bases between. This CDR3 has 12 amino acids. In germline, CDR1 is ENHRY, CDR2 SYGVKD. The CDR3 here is CAISDWSETQYF. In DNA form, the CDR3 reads TGTGCCATCAGTGACTGGTCGGAGACCCAGTACTTC.

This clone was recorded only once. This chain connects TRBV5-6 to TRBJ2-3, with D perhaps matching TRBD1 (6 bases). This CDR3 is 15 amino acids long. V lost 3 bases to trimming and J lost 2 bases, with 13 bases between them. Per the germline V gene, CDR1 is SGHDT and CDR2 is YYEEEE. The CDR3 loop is CASSYQGRYTDTQYF. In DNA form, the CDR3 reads TGTGCCAGCAGCTACCAGGGGAGATACACAGATACGCAGTATTTT.

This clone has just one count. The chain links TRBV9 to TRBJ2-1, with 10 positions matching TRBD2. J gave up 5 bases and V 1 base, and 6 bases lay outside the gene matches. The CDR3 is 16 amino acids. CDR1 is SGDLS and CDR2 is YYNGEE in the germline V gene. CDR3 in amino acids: CASSVLGLAVNNEQFF. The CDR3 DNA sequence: TGTGCCAGCAGCGTACTCGGACTAGCGGTAAACAATGAGCAGTTCTTC.

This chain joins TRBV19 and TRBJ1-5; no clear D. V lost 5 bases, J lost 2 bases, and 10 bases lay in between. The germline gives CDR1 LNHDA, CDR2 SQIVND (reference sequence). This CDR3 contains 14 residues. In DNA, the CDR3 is TGTGCCAGTAGTCCTGGTGCAGGCAATCAGCCCCAGCATTTT. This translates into CASSPGAGNQPQHF.

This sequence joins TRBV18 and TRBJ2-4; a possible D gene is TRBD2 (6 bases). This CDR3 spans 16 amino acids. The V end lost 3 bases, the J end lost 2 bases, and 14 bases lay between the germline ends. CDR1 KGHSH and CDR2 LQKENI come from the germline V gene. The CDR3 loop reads CASSPRLEVTKNIQYF. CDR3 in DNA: TGTGCCAGCTCACCTCGACTAGAGGTGACCAAAAACATTCAGTACTTC.